Presented here are 9 T cell receptor beta chains from one specimen sequenced in a study of T cells in Graves' hyperthyroidism and ophthalmopathy. Researchers took RNA transcripts and amplified the TCR beta CDR3 regions from them. The HTBI primer set drove a first-round RT-PCR of the TCR CDR3. From the multiplex PCR reads, TCRdb called clonotypes with MiXCR, one entry per CDR3 protein. The table shows a few hundred thousand distinct CDR3 sequences, with 46% occurring only once. The sequenced sample consisted of peripheral blood or thyroid tissue (not recorded which). Receptors were obtained from a woman under 30 with Graves' hyperthyroidism.

This chain uses TRBV5-1 with TRBJ1-2; D remains unclear. The CDR3 covers 14 residues. Trimming stripped 4 bases from V and 1 base from J, with 11 bases between. Germline-derived CDR1 and CDR2 are SGHRS and YFSETQ. CDR3 loop: CASSPADDNYGYTF. The DNA of the CDR3 is TGCGCCAGCAGCCCGGCGGACGATAACTATGGCTACACCTTC.

V gene TRBV7-6 combines with J gene TRBJ1-1; no firm D call. The CDR3 is 15 amino acids. V was trimmed by 1 base and J by 7 bases, leaving 16 bases between them. Germline CDR1 reads SGHVS; CDR2 reads FNYEAQ. For the CDR3, the DNA is TGTGCCAGCAGCTTAGATACCGGGTCGTACAATGAAGCTTTCTTT. Residues: CASSLDTGSYNEAFF.

The rearrangement joins TRBV10-3 to TRBJ2-5; 10 nucleotides line up with TRBD1. CDR3 length: 16 residues. CDR1 and CDR2 (germline): ENHRY, SYGVKD. The junction had 2 bases not matched to a gene; V was cut back by 0 bases and J by 1 base. CDR3 nucleotide sequence: TGTGCCATCAGTGAGTCGGGACAGGGGCCCCAAGAGACCCAGTACTTC. As protein: CAISESGQGPQETQYF.

V and J are TRBV20-1 and TRBJ1-2; TRBD1 matches at 7 bases. Germline loops: CDR1 DFQATT, CDR2 SNEGSKA (reference sequence). Trimming cost V 7 bases and J 4 bases; bases outside gene matches: 9. CDR3 size: 13 residues. CDR3 in amino acids: CSGQGEASYGYTF. CDR3 DNA sequence: TGCAGTGGCCAGGGGGAGGCCTCCTATGGCTACACCTTC.

Regarding this clonotype: The junction departs from germline at one end; a sequencing error may be responsible. This chain uses TRBV5-1 with TRBJ1-3; 9 positions match TRBD1. The length of the CDR3 is 18 residues. Germline CDR1 and CDR2: SGHRS and YFSETQ. This CDR3 reads CASSPASGQGLFGSTIYF. The CDR3 DNA is TGCGCCAGCAGCCCGGCCTCGGGACAGGGTTTATTTGGAAGCACCATATATTTT. Full variable domain (missing parts from reference TRBV5-1 and TRBJ1-3): KAGVTQTPRYLIKTRGQQVTLSCSPISGHRSVSWYQQTPGQGLQFLFEYFSETQRNKGNFPGRFSGRQFSNSRSEMNVSTLELGDSALYLCASSPASGQGLFGSTIYFGEGSWLTVV.

In its sample, this clonotype was seen many times. The chain links TRBV7-9 to TRBJ2-7; a weak D match, TRBD1 (6 bases). V dropped 3 bases and J dropped 5 bases, with 14 bases sitting between them. This CDR3 spans 14 amino acids. Looked up from germline, CDR1 is SEHNR and CDR2 is FQNEAQ (reference sequence). The CDR3 protein is CASSFIRGDDEQYF. CDR3 bases: TGTGCCAGCAGCTTCATCAGGGGAGATGACGAGCAGTACTTC.

This clonotype was recorded a few times. The chain combines TRBV19 with TRBJ1-1; 8 positions match TRBD1. Trimming cost V 3 bases and J 2 bases; bases outside gene matches: 11. The CDR3 is 17 amino acids. Germline CDR1 is LNHDA and CDR2 is SQIVND (reference sequence). In DNA, the CDR3 is TGTGCCAGTAGTATCCTCCGGGGCAGGGGGCTTAACACTGAAGCTTTCTTT. This translates into CASSILRGRGLNTEAFF.

As to this clonotype: Since the CDR3 does not end with the conserved phenylalanine or tryptophan, this likely comes from a read error. Because the CDR3's place on the DNA is in doubt, the DNA is left out and the CDR3 is given as listed by TCRdb. The chain is built from TRBV29-1 and TRBJ2-2; TRBD1, as called in the table, went unchecked against the DNA. CDR1 is SQVTM, CDR2 ANQGSEA, per germline. Both ends counted, the CDR3 spans 13 residues. The CDR3 spells CSGGGGEHRGAVV.

V gene TRBV20-1 combines with J gene TRBJ2-7; TRBD1 matches at 9 bases. Unmatched junction bases numbered 13, after V lost 0 bases and J lost 4 bases. CDR1 is DFQATT, CDR2 SNEGSKA, per germline (reference sequence). The CDR3 length is 17 residues. In DNA form, the CDR3 reads TGCAGTGCTAGAGATCTGGGACAGGGAGGGTCCGGGTACGAGCAGTACTTC. Translation gives CSARDLGQGGSGYEQYF.